A single sample gave rise to the 27 T cell receptor beta chains below, sequenced in a study of T cell responses to AZD1222 COVID-19 vaccine. Clones were read by immunoSEQ multiplex PCR, and TCRdb kept only the in-frame ones, dropping some. The repertoire includes tens of thousands of clones, 80% to 90% of them detected once, and roughly 6% sits in the top ten. The sequencing used peripheral blood, collected on day 0 of AZD1222 vaccination. These receptor sequences come from an adult in good health.

The V call is TRBV18, the J call TRBJ1-3, with a possible D match to TRBD1 (5 bases). V was pared by 2 bases and J by 4 bases, with 12 bases between. Germline V gives CDR1 KGHSH, CDR2 LQKENI. This CDR3 region has 15 residues. CDR3 loop: CASSPMSTVGNTIYF. CDR3 sequence (DNA): TGTGCCAGCTCACCAATGTCGACAGTGGGAAACACCATATATTTT.

The genes are TRBV24-1 and TRBJ2-3; TRBD1 aligns across 8 bases. The CDR3 length is 14 residues. Trimming took 7 bases from V and 1 from J; bases not matched to a gene: 3. The germline gives CDR1 KGHDR, CDR2 SFDVKD. CDR3 sequence: CATSTDRGTDTQYF. The CDR3 nucleotides read TGTGCCACCAGCACGGACAGGGGCACAGATACGCAGTATTTT.

This chain uses TRBV4-3 with TRBJ2-5; maybe TRBD2 (6 bases). Per germline, CDR1 LGHNA and CDR2 YSLEER. The CDR3 extends over 15 amino acids. Trimming left V 4 bases short and J 3 bases short, with 15 bases between. The CDR3 DNA follows: TGCGCCAGCAGCCGTAGCGGCGGAGGGGAAGAGACCCAGTACTTC. Translation: CASSRSGGGEETQYF.

The rearrangement uses TRBV10-1 and TRBJ1-2; 10 bases are shared with TRBD1. J was trimmed by 4 bases and V by 3 bases; bases with no gene match: 2. CDR1 is WNHNN, CDR2 SYGVQD, per germline (reference sequence). CDR3 length: 14 residues. CDR3: CASSDRTGGYGYTF. The CDR3 bases are TGCGCCAGCAGTGATCGGACAGGGGGCTATGGCTACACCTTC.

This rearrangement joins TRBV5-1 to TRBJ2-5, with D unclear. Germline CDR1 is SGHRS and CDR2 is YFSETQ. V was pared by 0 bases and J by 1 base, with 10 bases between. The CDR3 consists of 15 residues. This chain's CDR3 is CASSLVQLSQETQYF. As DNA, the CDR3 is TGCGCCAGCAGCTTGGTACAGCTTAGCCAAGAGACCCAGTACTTC.

The chain is built from TRBV4-2 and TRBJ1-5; TRBD1 aligns across 9 bases. V was pared by 5 bases and J by 8 bases, with 10 bases of the junction left unmatched. The length of the CDR3 is 15 residues. CDR1 and CDR2 from the germline V gene are LGHNA and YNFKEQ. The CDR3 is CASSAGQDRGEPQHF. CDR3 nucleotide sequence: TGTGCCAGCAGCGCAGGTCAGGACAGGGGAGAGCCCCAGCATTTT.

The CDR3 is CASSPRGGWRTAGELFF. The CDR3 region has the DNA TGTGCCAGCAGCCCCAGGGGGGGATGGAGGACCGCCGGGGAGCTGTTTTTT. The J gene is TRBJ2-2, the V gene TRBV3-1 (or the pseudogene TRBV3-2); the D call may be TRBD1 or TRBD2 (7 bases each). Trimming took off 4 bases at V and 6 bases at J, with 21 bases between the two ends. CDR3 length equals 17 residues. From germline, CDR1 is LGHDT and CDR2 YNNKEL (reference sequence).

The chain is built from TRBV5-1 and TRBJ1-4, with TRBD1 matching 11 bases. The germline V gene has CDR1 SGHRS and CDR2 YFSETQ. V lost 4 bases and J lost 10; bases outside the gene matches: 6. This CDR3 region has 14 residues. The CDR3 coding sequence is TGCGCCAGCAGCCTGGACAGGGGGCGAGGAAAACTGTTTTTT. It specifies CASSLDRGRGKLFF.

V and J are TRBV12-5 and TRBJ1-6; D may be TRBD1 (6 bases). Looked up from germline, CDR1 is LGHNT and CDR2 is FRNRAP. V lost 6 bases and J lost 1, with 13 bases in between. The CDR3 loop spans 16 amino acids. The CDR3 loop reads CASGSTQGSYNSPLHF. DNA for the CDR3: TGTGCTAGTGGGTCAACTCAGGGGTCCTATAATTCACCCCTCCACTTT.

This clone occurred a few times. The CDR3 DNA follows: TGTGCCAGCAGCTTATCGTCCCCGGCAACCTACGAGCAGTACTTC. Protein product: CASSLSSPATYEQYF. The chain is built from TRBV7-2 and TRBJ2-7; the D is unclear. Trimming shortened V by 2 bases and J by 2 bases, and 13 bases separated the two germline ends. CDR3 length equals 15 residues. The germline CDR1 and CDR2 sequences are SGHTA and FQGNSA. Looking up the rest from reference TRBV7-2 and TRBJ2-7 gives the full variable domain: GAGVSQSPSNKVTEKGKDVELRCDPISGHTALYWYRQSLGQGLEFLIYFQGNSAPDKSGLPSDRFSAERTGGSVSTLTIQRTQQEDSAVYLCASSLSSPATYEQYFGPGTRLTVT.

The gene calls are TRBV12-5 and TRBJ2-1; 7 bases match TRBD1. The CDR3 has 16 residues. CDR1 and CDR2 from the germline V gene are LGHNT and FRNRAP. The V gene end was trimmed by 7 bases and the J gene end by 5 bases; junction bases not matched to a gene: 14. For the CDR3, the DNA is TGTGCTAGTGCCCATAAACCGGGACAGTTGGACAATGAGCAGTTCTTC. Translated: CASAHKPGQLDNEQFF.

The chain is built from TRBV6-6 and TRBJ1-6; TRBD1 is a possible D gene (5 bases). The length of the CDR3 is 14 residues. Germline lookup yields CDR1 MNHNY and CDR2 SVGAGI (reference sequence). V shed 7 bases and J shed 5 bases, with 12 bases lying between them. The CDR3 DNA reads as TGTGCCAGCAATCTAGACAGTAATAATTCACCCCTCCACTTT. Amino acid sequence: CASNLDSNNSPLHF.

This clone has only one observation. This chain links TRBV19 with TRBJ2-5, with 8 bases identical to TRBD1. The V gene's germline CDR1 is LNHDA and CDR2 SQIVND (reference sequence). With 6 bases clipped from V and 2 bases from J, the junction kept 5 bases outside the gene matches. The CDR3 is 14 amino acids. The CDR3 reads CASRETGVQETQYF. The CDR3 bases are TGTGCCAGTAGAGAGACAGGGGTTCAAGAGACCCAGTACTTC.

The CDR3 here is CASSFRGDSNQPQHF. The CDR3 region has the DNA TGTGCCAGTAGCTTTCGGGGGGATAGCAATCAGCCCCAGCATTTT. The V and J genes are TRBV19 and TRBJ1-5; maybe TRBD1 (5 bases). Germline CDR1 reads LNHDA; CDR2 reads SQIVND (reference sequence). The CDR3 covers 15 residues. V was trimmed by 6 bases and J by 0 bases, leaving 12 bases between them.

V and J are TRBV12-3 or TRBV12-4 and TRBJ1-5; D gene ambiguous. V shed 3 bases and J shed 4 bases, with 7 bases lying between them. The CDR3 loop spans 13 amino acids. CDR3 nucleotides: TGTGCCAGCAGTTTTGCAGGTAATCAGCCCCAGCATTTT. Translation: CASSFAGNQPQHF.

V and J are TRBV30 and TRBJ2-2, with 7 bases matching TRBD1. This CDR3 region has 13 residues. V gave up 7 bases and J gave up 5 bases; unmatched junction bases: 7. Germline V CDR1 and CDR2: GTSNPN, SVGIG (reference sequence). This chain's CDR3 is CASDRVGTGELFF. The CDR3 DNA follows: TGTGCCTCAGACAGGGTTGGGACCGGGGAGCTGTTTTTT.

J is TRBJ2-1 and V is TRBV11-2, with no clear D. V lost 0 bases to trimming and J lost 7 bases, with 10 bases between them. The CDR3 covers 14 residues. The germline gives CDR1 SGHAT, CDR2 FQNNGV. In nucleotides, the CDR3 is TGTGCCAGCAGCTTAGATCGGTGGGGAAATGAGCAGTTCTTC. Protein: CASSLDRWGNEQFF. The complete variable domain, with remaining parts taken from reference TRBV11-2 and TRBJ2-1, reads EAGVAQSPRYKIIEKRQSVAFWCNPISGHATLYWYQQILGQGPKLLIQFQNNGVVDDSQLPKDRFSAERLKGVDSTLKIQPAKLEDSAVYLCASSLDRWGNEQFFGPGTRLTVL.

To note about this clone: Mismatch with germline at one junction end may stem from a read error. CDR3 in DNA: TGTGCCATCTGTGAGGCCCAATCCTCCTACGAGCAGTACTTC. Translation gives CAICEAQSSYEQYF. The chain uses TRBV10-3 and TRBJ2-7; D unclear. The CDR3 contains 14 residues. Looked up from germline, CDR1 is ENHRY and CDR2 is SYGVKD.

The chain links TRBV28 to TRBJ1-5; D gene ambiguous. The CDR3 has 15 residues. CDR1 MDHEN and CDR2 SYDVKM come from the germline V gene. Trimming took 6 bases from V and 7 from J, leaving 19 bases between them. This CDR3 is CASRYTSGLRQPQHF. DNA of the CDR3: TGTGCCAGCAGATATACCAGCGGGTTGAGGCAGCCCCAGCATTTT.

The rearrangement uses TRBV5-1 and TRBJ2-3; the D call may be TRBD1 or TRBD2 (6 bases each). Between the trimmed V and J ends, which lost 4 bases and 5 bases, there was a span of 17 bases. Germline V gene data show CDR1 as SGHRS and CDR2 as YFSETQ. The CDR3 runs 15 residues. Here the CDR3 reads CASSVGGASGDTQYF. Here the CDR3 DNA reads TGCGCCAGCAGCGTGGGGGGCGCCTCGGGAGATACGCAGTATTTT. Complete variable domain (other parts from reference TRBV5-1 and TRBJ2-3): KAGVTQTPRYLIKTRGQQVTLSCSPISGHRSVSWYQQTPGQGLQFLFEYFSETQRNKGNFPGRFSGRQFSNSRSEMNVSTLELGDSALYLCASSVGGASGDTQYFGPGTRLTVL.

V usage is TRBV7-2 and J usage is TRBJ1-4; unclear D gene. This CDR3 region has 14 residues. Germline CDR1 and CDR2: SGHTA and FQGNSA. Between the trimmed V and J ends, which lost 5 bases and 5 bases, there was a span of 12 bases. The CDR3 loop is CASSAQAMNEKLFF. In nucleotides, the CDR3 is TGTGCCAGCAGCGCTCAGGCGATGAATGAAAAACTGTTTTTT.

The chain carries TRBV5-1 and TRBJ2-1; 13 bases line up with TRBD2. Germline CDR1 SGHRS, CDR2 YFSETQ. CDR3 length: 20 amino acids. J was trimmed by 0 bases and V by 3 bases; bases with no gene match: 12. CDR3: CASSYLRLAGGKSSYNEQFF. The DNA of the CDR3 is TGCGCCAGCAGCTACCTACGACTAGCGGGGGGAAAGAGCTCCTACAATGAGCAGTTCTTC. The complete variable domain, with remaining parts taken from reference TRBV5-1 and TRBJ2-1, reads KAGVTQTPRYLIKTRGQQVTLSCSPISGHRSVSWYQQTPGQGLQFLFEYFSETQRNKGNFPGRFSGRQFSNSRSEMNVSTLELGDSALYLCASSYLRLAGGKSSYNEQFFGPGTRLTVL.

CDR3 nucleotides: TGTGCCAGTAGTACGGCGGGGACTGGGCCCCAGCATTTT. As protein: CASSTAGTGPQHF. J is TRBJ1-5 and V is TRBV19, with TRBD1 as a possible D gene (5 bases). V shed 4 bases and J shed 9 bases, with 13 bases lying between them. The CDR3 sequence is 13 residues long. The V gene's germline CDR1 is LNHDA and CDR2 SQIVND (reference sequence).

J is TRBJ2-2 and V is TRBV2; a weak D match, TRBD1 (6 bases). Germline V lookup: CDR1 SNHLY, CDR2 FYNNEI. The CDR3 has 14 residues. The V end was cut by 8 bases, the J end by 8 bases, with 18 bases between. In nucleotides, the CDR3 is TGTGCCAGCTGTGTGGGGCAGGGGACGGGGGAGCTGTTTTTT. This sequence encodes CASCVGQGTGELFF.

V is TRBV19 and J is TRBJ2-7; D might be TRBD2 (6 bases). Germline V gives CDR1 LNHDA, CDR2 SQIVND (reference sequence). The length of the CDR3 is 14 residues. V lost 5 bases and J 0 bases, leaving 11 bases between the germline ends. The CDR3, as DNA: TGTGCCAGTAGTGGGGCGGGGAGCTCCTACGAGCAGTACTTC. Translating gives CASSGAGSSYEQYF.

V usage is TRBV6-2 or TRBV6-3 and J usage is TRBJ1-1; the match to TRBD1 covers 7 bases. This CDR3 has 19 residues. V gave up 0 bases and J gave up 3 bases; unmatched junction bases: 16. Germline V gene lookup returns CDR1 MNHEY and CDR2 SVGEGT. The CDR3 DNA follows: TGTGCCAGCAGTTACTCAGTGACAGGGCCTACGATAAGGGACACTGAAGCTTTCTTT. It specifies CASSYSVTGPTIRDTEAFF.

This clone appeared a few times. V is TRBV4-2 and J is TRBJ2-7; D may be TRBD2 (6 bases). The germline gives CDR1 LGHNA, CDR2 YNFKEQ. Deletions cut 3 bases from V and 4 bases from J, with 16 bases between. The CDR3 spans 15 residues. The CDR3 region has the DNA TGTGCCAGCAGCCACACTAGCTCCCTAGAGTACGAGCAGTACTTC. It specifies CASSHTSSLEYEQYF.